These 26 T cell receptor beta chains came from one sample sequenced in a study of blood T cell repertoires in COVID-19. This table comes from immunoSEQ multiplex PCR, and its TCRdb copy is limited to in-frame clones, with some not included. Of some 230,000 clones in the sample, about 86% were seen once. The sample comprised peripheral blood. These receptor sequences come from a woman aged 60-70 years with acute or convalescent COVID-19.

The chain recombines TRBV7-8 with TRBJ2-2; TRBD2 aligns across 7 bases. Trimming removed 1 base from V and 6 bases from J; junction bases left unmatched: 5. This CDR3 is 15 amino acids long. Germline CDR1 is SGHVS and CDR2 is FQNEAQ. This chain's CDR3 is CASSLVAGEAGELFF. CDR3 in DNA: TGTGCCAGCAGCTTAGTCGCGGGGGAAGCCGGGGAGCTGTTTTTT.

This chain joins TRBV20-1 and TRBJ1-1; D is undetermined. This CDR3 has 12 amino acids. V was clipped by 3 bases and J by 1 base, with 6 bases between them. CDR1 and CDR2 (germline): DFQATT, SNEGSKA (reference sequence). The CDR3: CSASFRNTEAFF. The CDR3 DNA reads TGCAGTGCTAGTTTCAGGAACACTGAAGCTTTCTTT.

This chain uses TRBV5-6 with TRBJ1-1, with D tentatively TRBD1 (6 bases). The CDR3 spans 14 residues. V was trimmed by 5 bases and J by 4 bases, leaving 15 bases between them. Germline V gives CDR1 SGHDT, CDR2 YYEEEE. The DNA of the CDR3 is TGTGCCAGCAGTCCAGGGGATTGGAGCACTGAAGCTTTCTTT. As protein: CASSPGDWSTEAFF.

The V and J genes are TRBV6-5 and TRBJ2-3, with a tentative D call TRBD2 (5 bases). Trimming removed 6 bases at V and 4 bases at J, with 14 bases between. In germline, CDR1 is MNHEY, CDR2 SVGAGI. This CDR3 has 14 residues. DNA for the CDR3: TGTGCCAGCAGCTTAGGACTCCCGGCAGATACGCAGTATTTT. Protein: CASSLGLPADTQYF.

This chain connects TRBV24-1 to TRBJ2-2; D gene ambiguous. CDR1 is KGHDR, CDR2 SFDVKD, per germline. The CDR3 extends over 13 amino acids. Trimming pared 7 bases from V and 4 bases from J, leaving 9 bases between. The CDR3 spells CATRQLATGELFF. CDR3 nucleotides: TGTGCCACCAGACAGCTGGCCACCGGGGAGCTGTTTTTT.

In this sample, this clone turned up once. The V and J genes are TRBV18 and TRBJ2-2; possible D gene TRBD1, 6 bases. Trimming stripped 3 bases from V and 5 bases from J, with 13 bases between. The CDR3 has 15 residues. Germline V CDR1 and CDR2: KGHSH, LQKENI. The CDR3 nucleotides are TGTGCCAGCTCACCGGGACACCCGAGGACCGGGGAGCTGTTTTTT. Encoded protein: CASSPGHPRTGELFF.

The CDR3 DNA follows: TGCGCCAGCAGCCAAGAAAGGGGGACAGGATTGAACACTGAAGCTTTCTTT. The encoded protein is CASSQERGTGLNTEAFF. The chain recombines TRBV4-1 with TRBJ1-1; 8 nucleotides align to TRBD1. Germline values: CDR1 MGHRA, CDR2 YSYEKL. The CDR3 loop spans 17 amino acids. Trimming took 0 bases from V and 0 from J; bases not matched to a gene: 6.

The genes are TRBV10-3 and TRBJ2-6, with D perhaps TRBD1 (5 bases). The germline V and J ends were trimmed by 2 bases and 0 bases, with 5 bases remaining between them. The CDR3 has 15 residues. Germline CDR1 reads ENHRY; CDR2 reads SYGVKD. CDR3 loop: CAISERGSGANVLTF. CDR3 sequence (DNA): TGTGCCATCAGTGAGAGGGGCTCTGGGGCCAACGTCCTGACTTTC.

This rearrangement joins TRBV19 to TRBJ1-5, with 9 positions matching TRBD1. The germline CDR1 and CDR2 sequences are LNHDA and SQIVND (reference sequence). The CDR3 covers 14 residues. The junction had 2 bases not matched to a gene; V was cut back by 3 bases and J by 5 bases. CDR3 in DNA: TGTGCCAGTAGTATGGGACAGGGTCATCAGCCCCAGCATTTT. This codes for CASSMGQGHQPQHF.

V is TRBV30 and J is TRBJ1-2, with D maybe TRBD1 (5 bases). Germline V gene sequence: CDR1 GTSNPN, CDR2 SVGIG (reference sequence). Trimming shortened V by 4 bases and J by 4 bases, and 10 bases separated the two germline ends. The CDR3 has 12 residues. CDR3 residues: CAWIRQSYGYTF. DNA of the CDR3: TGTGCCTGGATCCGACAGAGCTATGGCTACACCTTC. Combining the CDR3 with reference TRBV30 and TRBJ1-2 gives the whole variable domain SQTIHQWPATLVQPVGSPLSLECTVEGTSNPNLYWYRQAAGRGLQLLFYSVGIGQISSEVPQNLSASRPQDRQFILSSKKLLLSDSGFYLCAWIRQSYGYTFGSGTRLTVV.

J is TRBJ1-2 and V is TRBV7-8, with 7 positions matching TRBD1. Germline V gene lookup returns CDR1 SGHVS and CDR2 FQNEAQ. This CDR3 has 14 amino acids. V shed 1 base and J 8 bases; nucleotides not matched to a gene: 7. The chain's CDR3 is CASSLGGRGEGYTF. CDR3 nucleotide sequence: TGTGCCAGCAGCTTAGGGGGCAGGGGGGAAGGCTACACCTTC. Using reference TRBV7-8 and TRBJ1-2 for the parts outside the CDR3, the full variable domain is GAGVSQSPRYKVAKRGQDVALRCDPISGHVSLFWYQQALGQGPEFLTYFQNEAQLDKSGLPSDRFFAERPEGSVSTLKIQRTQQEDSAVYLCASSLGGRGEGYTFGSGTRLTVV.

The chain recombines TRBV5-1 with TRBJ1-5, with 8 nucleotides matching TRBD1. Germline V lookup: CDR1 SGHRS, CDR2 YFSETQ. CDR3 length: 18 amino acids. V was pared by 4 bases and J by 3 bases, with 15 bases of the junction left unmatched. The DNA for the CDR3 is TGCGCCAGCAGCCTCGAATCACGGGACAGGCGTTTCAATCAGCCCCAGCATTTT. Its protein is CASSLESRDRRFNQPQHF.

This chain links TRBV6-2 or TRBV6-3 with TRBJ2-7, with 8 bases identical to TRBD1. V trimming: 5 bases; J trimming: 1 base; junction bases outside the gene matches: 10. The CDR3 has 16 amino acids. Germline CDR1 is MNHEY and CDR2 is SVGEGT. The DNA of the CDR3 is TGTGCCAGCAGTAAGCCTGACGGGACAGGTTCCTACGAGCAGTACTTC. As protein: CASSKPDGTGSYEQYF.

The chain couples TRBV7-8 to TRBJ1-6, with 9 bases matching TRBD1. CDR1 SGHVS and CDR2 FQNEAQ come from the germline V gene. V was clipped by 1 base and J by 9 bases; unmatched bases: 4. The CDR3 runs 15 residues. CDR3 nucleotides: TGTGCCAGCAGCTTAGACAGGGGGCGAGTTTCACCCCTCCACTTT. It encodes CASSLDRGRVSPLHF.

This rearrangement joins TRBV9 to TRBJ1-2; 10 bases line up with TRBD1. CDR3 length equals 13 residues. Germline values: CDR1 SGDLS, CDR2 YYNGEE. J gave up 6 bases and V 4 bases, and 3 bases lay outside the gene matches. CDR3 residues: CASSSDRGHGYTF. CDR3 bases: TGTGCCAGCAGCTCCGACAGGGGGCATGGCTACACCTTC.

The chain uses TRBV9 and TRBJ1-3; no definite D call. The V end was cut by 4 bases, the J end by 0 bases, with 11 bases between. CDR1 is SGDLS and CDR2 is YYNGEE in the germline V gene. The CDR3 sequence is 15 residues long. CDR3 nucleotide sequence: TGTGCCAGCAGCCCCACGACACACTCTGGAAACACCATATATTTT. This codes for CASSPTTHSGNTIYF.

The V call is TRBV11-3, the J call TRBJ1-6; no reliable D call. The ends were cut back, 1 base at V and 0 bases at J, with 10 bases in the middle. The CDR3 loop spans 17 amino acids. Germline assignment: CDR1 SGHNT and CDR2 YENEEA. CDR3 nucleotides: TGTGCCAGCAGCTTAGTGTGGTGGAGCTCCTATAATTCACCCCTCCACTTT. Residues: CASSLVWWSSYNSPLHF.

This rearrangement joins TRBV7-9 to TRBJ1-4; 11 positions agree with TRBD1. After removal of 4 bases from V and 7 bases from J, the junction contained 8 bases not matched to a gene. Looked up from germline, CDR1 is SEHNR and CDR2 is FQNEAQ (reference sequence). This CDR3 region has 16 residues. The CDR3 DNA is TGTGCCAGCAGCTCTTCCGGGACAGGGGGGTTTGAAAAACTGTTTTTT. Translation gives CASSSSGTGGFEKLFF.

The chain carries TRBV5-1 and TRBJ2-7; 9 positions match TRBD1. After removal of 0 bases from V and 2 bases from J, the junction contained 3 bases not matched to a gene. The CDR3 is made up of 15 amino acids. Germline CDR1 and CDR2: SGHRS and YFSETQ. The CDR3 here is CASSLGDRGTYEQYF. Here the CDR3 DNA reads TGCGCCAGCAGCTTGGGAGACAGGGGGACCTACGAGCAGTACTTC. Full variable domain (remainder filled in from reference TRBV5-1 and TRBJ2-7): KAGVTQTPRYLIKTRGQQVTLSCSPISGHRSVSWYQQTPGQGLQFLFEYFSETQRNKGNFPGRFSGRQFSNSRSEMNVSTLELGDSALYLCASSLGDRGTYEQYFGPGTRLTVT.

The chain couples TRBV19 to TRBJ1-1; 7 bases align to TRBD1. The junction had 2 bases not matched to a gene; V was cut back by 4 bases and J by 3 bases. The V gene's germline CDR1 is LNHDA and CDR2 SQIVND (reference sequence). The CDR3 is 13 residues long. The CDR3 nucleotides are TGTGCCAGTAGTACCGACAGGGACACTGAAGCTTTCTTT. Encoded protein: CASSTDRDTEAFF.

This clone appeared a single time. The chain couples TRBV4-2 to TRBJ1-1; D is unresolved. CDR3 length: 15 residues. Trimming cost V 1 base and J 3 bases, with 12 bases left between them. Germline CDR1 reads LGHNA; CDR2 reads YNFKEQ. CDR3 loop: CASSQVTASDTEAFF. The CDR3 DNA reads as TGTGCCAGCAGCCAAGTTACTGCCTCCGACACTGAAGCTTTCTTT.

The rearrangement uses TRBV12-3 or TRBV12-4 and TRBJ2-5; D is unclear. Trimming left V 8 bases short and J 4 bases short, with 11 bases between. The CDR3 totals 12 residues. CDR3 coding DNA: TGTGCCAGCGGAGTAGTGAGAGAGACCCAGTACTTC. As protein: CASGVVRETQYF.

V usage is TRBV11-2 and J usage is TRBJ2-7; D perhaps matches TRBD2 (6 bases). Per germline, CDR1 SGHAT and CDR2 FQNNGV. The CDR3 extends over 15 amino acids. The V gene lost 1 base and the J gene lost 9 bases, with 19 bases spanning the gap. The CDR3 nucleotides read TGTGCCAGCAGCTTAGGACATCTGGACGGGGGAGGGCAGTACTTC. Encoded protein: CASSLGHLDGGGQYF.

CDR3 residues: CSVVRGGSRLQFF. The CDR3 DNA sequence: TGCAGCGTTGTGAGAGGGGGCAGCCGGCTCCAGTTCTTC. This chain joins TRBV29-1 and TRBJ2-1; TRBD1 aligns across 7 bases. Losses at the gene ends were 4 bases for V and 13 bases for J; bases not matched to a gene: 13. This CDR3 comprises 13 residues. Per germline, CDR1 SQVTM and CDR2 ANQGSEA.

This clone was recorded only once. This chain uses TRBV7-2 with TRBJ1-6; a possible D gene is TRBD1 (5 bases). CDR3 size: 16 residues. CDR1 and CDR2 from the germline V gene are SGHTA and FQGNSA. Trimming removed 2 bases from V and 5 bases from J, with 13 bases in between. CDR3 bases: TGTGCCAGCAGCTTACGGGGGGTTTTGGATAATTCACCCCTCCACTTT. Translated, it gives CASSLRGVLDNSPLHF.

The rearrangement uses TRBV29-1 and TRBJ2-1; 9 bases align to TRBD1. This CDR3 is 14 amino acids long. Trimming at V came to 0 bases and at J to 8 bases, leaving 5 bases not matched to a gene. CDR1 and CDR2 from the germline V gene are SQVTM and ANQGSEA. CDR3 loop: CSVEDPQGADEQFF. CDR3 DNA sequence: TGCAGCGTTGAAGATCCACAGGGGGCCGATGAGCAGTTCTTC.